What follows are 5 T cell receptor beta chains derived from one specimen sequenced in a study of T cell responses to AZD1222 COVID-19 vaccine. The repertoire was sequenced with immunoSEQ multiplex PCR; TCRdb's copy has only in-frame clones and lacks some. The sample shows around 100,000 clones, approximately 81% of them seen only once. This sample comprised peripheral blood, obtained 28 days after the second AZD1222 dose. The receptors were gathered from an adult who received the AZD1222 COVID-19 vaccine.

The chain joins TRBV27 to TRBJ1-2, with a possible D match to TRBD1 (5 bases). The germline CDR1 and CDR2 sequences are MNHEY and SMNVEV (reference sequence). V was cut by 7 bases and J by 5 bases, with 17 bases left in between. CDR3 length equals 14 residues. The CDR3 sequence is CASIPGARLYGYTF. The CDR3 DNA reads TGTGCCAGCATCCCCGGGGCCAGACTTTATGGCTACACCTTC.

The chain uses TRBV5-4 and TRBJ2-1; weak D call: TRBD2 (6 bases). The V gene's germline CDR1 is SGHNT and CDR2 YYREEE (reference sequence). The CDR3 consists of 14 residues. The V gene lost 4 bases and the J gene lost 3 bases, with 11 bases spanning the gap. CDR3 DNA: TGTGCCAGCAGCCCGGGCGGGAACTACAATGAGCAGTTCTTC. This encodes CASSPGGNYNEQFF.

This clone was picked up a small number of times. The J gene is TRBJ2-3, the V gene TRBV15, with 9 bases matching TRBD2. This CDR3 region has 15 residues. V lost 8 bases, J lost 0 bases, and 6 bases stayed unmatched. Germline CDR1 is LNHNV and CDR2 is YYDKDF (reference sequence). CDR3 nucleotides: TGTGCCACCGGAGGACTAGCGTTTAGCACAGATACGCAGTATTTT. Its translation: CATGGLAFSTDTQYF.

This rearrangement joins TRBV5-1 to TRBJ1-4; 7 nucleotides match TRBD1. The ends lost 4 bases at V and 11 bases at J; junction bases unmatched: 14. Germline CDR1 SGHRS, CDR2 YFSETQ. This CDR3 has 15 amino acids. This CDR3 reads CASSGSQGSQGKLFF. The CDR3 DNA sequence: TGCGCCAGCAGCGGGTCACAGGGGTCGCAGGGGAAACTGTTTTTT.

The chain is built from TRBV7-9 and TRBJ2-1, with a weak D call TRBD1 (6 bases). The CDR3 contains 12 residues. CDR1 and CDR2 from the germline V gene are SEHNR and FQNEAQ (reference sequence). The V end lost 8 bases, the J end lost 5 bases, and 10 bases lay between the germline ends. The CDR3: CASGNRDNEQFF. The DNA for the CDR3 is TGTGCCAGCGGAAACAGGGACAATGAGCAGTTCTTC.